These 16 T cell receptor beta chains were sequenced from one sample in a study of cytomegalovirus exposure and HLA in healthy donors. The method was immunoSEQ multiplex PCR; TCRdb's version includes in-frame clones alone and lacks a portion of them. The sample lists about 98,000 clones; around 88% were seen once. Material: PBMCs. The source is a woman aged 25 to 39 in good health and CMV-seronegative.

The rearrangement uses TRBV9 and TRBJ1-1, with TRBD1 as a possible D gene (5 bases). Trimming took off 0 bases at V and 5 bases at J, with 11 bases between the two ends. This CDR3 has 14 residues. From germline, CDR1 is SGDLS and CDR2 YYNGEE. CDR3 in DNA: TGTGCCAGCAGCGTAGCATCGGAGGGGACTGAAGCTTTCTTT. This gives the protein CASSVASEGTEAFF.

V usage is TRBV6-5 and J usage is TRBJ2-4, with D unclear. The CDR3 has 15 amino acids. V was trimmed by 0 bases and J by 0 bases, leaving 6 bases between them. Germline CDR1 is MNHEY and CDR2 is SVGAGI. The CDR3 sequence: CASSYSSGAKNIQYF. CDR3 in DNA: TGTGCCAGCAGTTACTCGTCGGGAGCCAAAAACATTCAGTACTTC.

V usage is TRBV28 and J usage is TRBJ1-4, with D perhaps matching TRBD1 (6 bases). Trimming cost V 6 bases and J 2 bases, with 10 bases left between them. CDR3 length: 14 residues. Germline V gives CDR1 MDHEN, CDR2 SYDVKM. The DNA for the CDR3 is TGTGCCAGCAGCCTCAGGGGTACTAATGAAAAACTGTTTTTT. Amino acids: CASSLRGTNEKLFF.

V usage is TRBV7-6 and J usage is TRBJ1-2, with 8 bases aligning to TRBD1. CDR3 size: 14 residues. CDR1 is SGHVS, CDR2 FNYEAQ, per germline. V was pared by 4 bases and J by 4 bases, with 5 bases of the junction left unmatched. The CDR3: CASSSSTGVYGYTF. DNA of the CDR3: TGTGCCAGCAGCTCCTCGACAGGGGTCTATGGCTACACCTTC.

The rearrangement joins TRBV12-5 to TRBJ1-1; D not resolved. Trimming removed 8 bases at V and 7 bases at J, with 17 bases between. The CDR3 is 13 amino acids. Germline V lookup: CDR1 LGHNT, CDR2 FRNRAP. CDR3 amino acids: CASRGGDPSEAFF. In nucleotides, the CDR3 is TGTGCTAGTCGAGGTGGAGACCCCAGTGAAGCTTTCTTT.

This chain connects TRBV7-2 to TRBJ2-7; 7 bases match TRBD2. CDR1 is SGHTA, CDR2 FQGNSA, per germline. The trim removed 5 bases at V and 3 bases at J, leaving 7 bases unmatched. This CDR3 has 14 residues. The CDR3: CASSPRQRDYEQYF. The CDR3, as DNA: TGTGCCAGCAGCCCCCGGCAGCGGGACTACGAGCAGTACTTC. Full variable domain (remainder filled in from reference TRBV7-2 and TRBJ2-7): GAGVSQSPSNKVTEKGKDVELRCDPISGHTALYWYRQSLGQGLEFLIYFQGNSAPDKSGLPSDRFSAERTGGSVSTLTIQRTQQEDSAVYLCASSPRQRDYEQYFGPGTRLTVT.

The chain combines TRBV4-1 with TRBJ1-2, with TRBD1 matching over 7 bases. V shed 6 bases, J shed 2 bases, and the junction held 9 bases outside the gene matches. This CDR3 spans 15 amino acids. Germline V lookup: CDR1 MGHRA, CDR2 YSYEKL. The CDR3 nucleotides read TGCGCCAGCAGTTTCGACAGGGTGGGGAACTATGGCTACACCTTC. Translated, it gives CASSFDRVGNYGYTF.

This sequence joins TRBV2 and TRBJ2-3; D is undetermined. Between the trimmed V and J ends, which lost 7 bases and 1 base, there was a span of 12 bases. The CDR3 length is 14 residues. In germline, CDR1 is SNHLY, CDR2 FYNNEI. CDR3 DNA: TGTGCCAGCATGGGTGGCCAGGGCACAGATACGCAGTATTTT. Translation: CASMGGQGTDTQYF.

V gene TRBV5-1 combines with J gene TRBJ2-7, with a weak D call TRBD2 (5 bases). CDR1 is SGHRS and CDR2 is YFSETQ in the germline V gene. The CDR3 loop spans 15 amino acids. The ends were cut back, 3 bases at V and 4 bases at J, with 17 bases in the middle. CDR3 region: CASSSDGWGDYEQYF. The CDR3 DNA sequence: TGCGCCAGCAGCTCGGACGGATGGGGAGATTACGAGCAGTACTTC.

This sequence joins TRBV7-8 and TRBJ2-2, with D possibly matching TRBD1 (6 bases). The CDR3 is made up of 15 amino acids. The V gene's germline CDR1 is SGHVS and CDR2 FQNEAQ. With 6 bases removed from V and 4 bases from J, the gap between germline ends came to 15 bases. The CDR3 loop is CASSGTGIRTGELFF. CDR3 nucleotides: TGTGCCAGCAGTGGCACAGGGATTCGCACCGGGGAGCTGTTTTTT.

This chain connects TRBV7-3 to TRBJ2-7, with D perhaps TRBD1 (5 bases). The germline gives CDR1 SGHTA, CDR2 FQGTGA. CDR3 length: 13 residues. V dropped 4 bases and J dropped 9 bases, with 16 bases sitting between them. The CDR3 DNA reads TGTGCCAGCAGCTCACGGCAGGGTTTGAGGCAGTACTTC. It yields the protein CASSSRQGLRQYF.

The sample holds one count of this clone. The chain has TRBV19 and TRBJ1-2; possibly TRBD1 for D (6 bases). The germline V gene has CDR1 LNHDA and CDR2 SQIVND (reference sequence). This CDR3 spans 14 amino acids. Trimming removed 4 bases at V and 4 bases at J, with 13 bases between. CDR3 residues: CASSNPDRIYGYTF. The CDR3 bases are TGTGCCAGTAGTAACCCGGACAGAATCTATGGCTACACCTTC.

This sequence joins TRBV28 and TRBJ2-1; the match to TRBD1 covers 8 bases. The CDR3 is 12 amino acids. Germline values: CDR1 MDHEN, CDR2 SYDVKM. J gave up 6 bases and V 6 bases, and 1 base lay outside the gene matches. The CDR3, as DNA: TGTGCCAGCAGCACAGGGGGCAATGAGCAGTTCTTC. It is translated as CASSTGGNEQFF.

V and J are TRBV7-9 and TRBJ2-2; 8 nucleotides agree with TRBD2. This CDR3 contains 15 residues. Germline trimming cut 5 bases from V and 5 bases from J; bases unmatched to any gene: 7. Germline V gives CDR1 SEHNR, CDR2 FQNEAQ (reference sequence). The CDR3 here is CASSRGREGTGELFF. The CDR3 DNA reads TGTGCCAGCAGCCGAGGACGGGAGGGAACCGGGGAGCTGTTTTTT.

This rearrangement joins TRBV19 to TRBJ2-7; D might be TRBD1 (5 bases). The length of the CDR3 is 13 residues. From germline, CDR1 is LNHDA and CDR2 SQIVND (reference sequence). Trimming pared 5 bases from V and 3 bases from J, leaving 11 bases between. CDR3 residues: CASSVTDNYEQYF. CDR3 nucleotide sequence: TGTGCCAGTAGTGTGACGGACAACTACGAGCAGTACTTC.

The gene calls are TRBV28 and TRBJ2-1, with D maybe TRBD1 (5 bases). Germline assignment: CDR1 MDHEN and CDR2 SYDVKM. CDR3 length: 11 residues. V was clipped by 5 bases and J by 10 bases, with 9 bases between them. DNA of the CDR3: TGTGCCAGCAGTAACAGGAGAGAGCAGTTCTTC. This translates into CASSNRREQFF.